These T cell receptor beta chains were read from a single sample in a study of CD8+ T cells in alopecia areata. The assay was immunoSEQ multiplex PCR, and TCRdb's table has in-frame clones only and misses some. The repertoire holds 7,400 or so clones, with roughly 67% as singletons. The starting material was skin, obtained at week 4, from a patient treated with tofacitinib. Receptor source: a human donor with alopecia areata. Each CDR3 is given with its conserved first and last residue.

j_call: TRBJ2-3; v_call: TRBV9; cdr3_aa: CASSVAGAPHTDTQYF
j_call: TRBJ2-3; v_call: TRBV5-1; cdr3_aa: CASSISGPSTDTQYF
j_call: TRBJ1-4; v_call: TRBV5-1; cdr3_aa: CASSFNNPGEKLFF
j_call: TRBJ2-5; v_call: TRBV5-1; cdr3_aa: CASSLAAGLRETQYF
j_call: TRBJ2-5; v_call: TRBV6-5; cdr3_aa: CASSSPTDQMETQYF
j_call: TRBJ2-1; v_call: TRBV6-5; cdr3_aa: CASRADRARGHEQFF
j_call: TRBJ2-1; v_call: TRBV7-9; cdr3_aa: CASSLASGGYNEQFF
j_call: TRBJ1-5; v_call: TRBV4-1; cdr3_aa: CASSQDSGGQPQHF
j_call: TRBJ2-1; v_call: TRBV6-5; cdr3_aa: CASSTAHRRNEQFF
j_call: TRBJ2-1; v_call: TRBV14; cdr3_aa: CASSQDGWSYNEQFF
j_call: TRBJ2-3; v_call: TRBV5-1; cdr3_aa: CASSLEFTESTDTQYF
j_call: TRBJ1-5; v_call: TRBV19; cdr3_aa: CASSIVTGNSNQPQHF
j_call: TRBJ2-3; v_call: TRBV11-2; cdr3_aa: CASSLEETSGGASSTDTQYF
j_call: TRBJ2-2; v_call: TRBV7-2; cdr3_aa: CASSRTSGTTGELFF